The 4 T cell receptor beta chains below were found in one sample sequenced in a study of T cell clonality in common variable immunodeficiency (dated by TCRdb to about 2015). The research as a whole found: Fewer deletions and N-nucleotide insertions were reportedly observed in CVID TCRbeta sequences, and highly modified clones with 13 or more V deletions were reportedly absent from CVID TCRbeta sequences.

Libraries were prepared through the immunoSEQ multiplex PCR assay. This immuneACCESS table, as held by TCRdb, lists in-frame sequences with V and J called but not all clones. Of the missing ones, under half trace to an unresolved V gene in checked studies; the others have no known cause. This sample has tens of thousands of clones, none of them a singleton. Of the sample, about 2.3% falls within the top ten clones. No antigen has been assigned to these receptors. Sequencing used peripheral blood mononuclear cells. The receptors stem from a human donor with common variable immunodeficiency.

At least ten counts were recorded for this clone. Read data end 3 residues before the CDR3 end; the end is taken from the germline J gene. The rearrangement uses TRBV5-1 and TRBJ2-1, with D maybe TRBD1 (6 bases). Germline CDR1 SGHRS, CDR2 YFSETQ. The CDR3 has 13 residues. Trimming shortened V by 0 bases and J by 6 bases, and 7 bases separated the two germline ends. CDR3 bases read: TGCGCCAGCAGCTTGGCACAGGGCAATGAG. Translation: CASSLAQGNE. The entire CDR3 reads CASSLAQGNEQFF.

At least ten counts were recorded for this clone. The CDR3: CASSINGGHEDTQYF. The DNA read from the CDR3 is TGTGCCAGTAGTATAAACGGGGGTCACGAAGATACG. The chain combines TRBV19 with TRBJ2-3; possibly TRBD2 for D (6 bases). The read gets to within 3 residues of the CDR3 end, and the germline J gene fills in the rest. Looked up from germline, CDR1 is LNHDA and CDR2 is SQIVND (reference sequence). Trimming shortened V by 2 bases and J by 5 bases, and 14 bases separated the two germline ends. The CDR3 covers 15 residues.

This clone was detected ten times or more. Sequencing ends 3 residues short of the CDR3 end; the germline J gene provides the rest. The rearrangement joins TRBV20-1 to TRBJ2-1; 10 bases agree with TRBD2. The CDR3 has 16 amino acids. The germline gives CDR1 DFQATT, CDR2 SNEGSKA (reference sequence). J lost 8 bases, V lost 1 base, and 11 bases had no gene match. CDR3 bases read: TGCAGTGCTAGAGTGGCTAGCGGGGGCCGTGGGGATGAG. It is translated as CSARVASGGRGDE. The whole CDR3 reads CSARVASGGRGDEQFF.

This clone appeared many times. The covered CDR3 bases are TGCAGCGCTGCTATAAACAGGGCTACTGAA. This sequence encodes CSAAINRATE. The entire CDR3 is CSAAINRATEAFF. The chain recombines TRBV29-1 with TRBJ1-1; D is possibly TRBD1 (6 bases). The missing CDR3 end, 3 residues past where the read stops, is filled in from the germline J gene. CDR1 and CDR2 (germline): SQVTM, ANQGSEA. The CDR3 spans 13 residues. The ends were cut back, 7 bases at V and 5 bases at J, with 17 bases in the middle.